The 9 T cell receptor beta chains below come from one sample, sequenced in a study of beta chain features in type 1 diabetes. Notes on the study in general: The study found moderately but significantly shorter TCRB CDR3s in all four CD4+ subsets of Type 1 diabetes patients.

What these receptors recognize is not known. Of the isolated RNA, all was reverse transcribed, and so the sequenced material was expressed TCRB transcripts. Assay: immunoSEQ multiplex PCR; the TCRdb copy retains only in-frame clones and omits some. The sample holds around 130,000 clones, about a sixth seen once. The sequenced material came from central memory CD4+ T cells from blood. These receptors were taken from a man aged 25 to 45 with type 1 diabetes.

This clone was seen a handful of times. V gene TRBV5-4 combines with J gene TRBJ2-7, with D possibly matching TRBD2 (6 bases). Trimming stripped 4 bases from V and 4 bases from J, with 18 bases between. The germline gives CDR1 SGHNT, CDR2 YYREEE (reference sequence). The CDR3 length is 15 residues. Here the CDR3 reads CASSPEAGRSYEQYF. In DNA, the CDR3 is TGTGCCAGCAGCCCAGAGGCGGGACGGTCTTACGAGCAGTACTTC. Full variable domain (missing parts from reference TRBV5-4 and TRBJ2-7): ETGVTQSPTHLIKTRGQQVTLRCSSQSGHNTVSWYQQALGQGPQFIFQYYREEENGRGNFPPRFSGLQFPNYSSELNVNALELDDSALYLCASSPEAGRSYEQYFGPGTRLTVT.

This clone was seen many times. Other DNA sequences in this specimen translate into the identical CDR3. The V and J genes are TRBV27 and TRBJ2-5; D not certain. Trimming removed 5 bases at V and 5 bases at J, with 12 bases between. CDR3 length: 13 amino acids. The V gene's germline CDR1 is MNHEY and CDR2 SMNVEV (reference sequence). The DNA for the CDR3 is TGTGCCAGCAGTACAAGGGTTCGGGAGACCCAGTACTTC. This codes for CASSTRVRETQYF.

This clone was detected only a few times. The CDR3 loop is CASSLIGTEQETQYF. DNA of the CDR3: TGTGCCAGCAGCTTAATCGGGACGGAGCAAGAGACCCAGTACTTC. V and J are TRBV7-9 and TRBJ2-5; D possibly uses TRBD1 or TRBD2 (5 bases each). CDR3 length: 15 residues. Trimming shortened V by 2 bases and J by 2 bases, and 12 bases separated the two germline ends. Per the germline V gene, CDR1 is SEHNR and CDR2 is FQNEAQ (reference sequence).

This clone turned up a few times. The V and J genes are TRBV4-2 and TRBJ2-4; TRBD1 aligns across 8 bases. The germline V gene encodes CDR1 LGHNA and CDR2 YNFKEQ. The V segment lost 4 bases and the J segment 3 bases; nucleotides outside the gene matches: 11. The CDR3 spans 17 residues. The CDR3, as DNA: TGTGCCAGCAGCCCGGAAACAGGGGGGCGAAACAAAAACATTCAGTACTTC. Protein product: CASSPETGGRNKNIQYF.

The rearrangement joins TRBV6-5 to TRBJ1-2; perhaps TRBD1 as D (5 bases). CDR1 is MNHEY, CDR2 SVGAGI, per germline. CDR3 length equals 14 residues. V was shortened by 4 bases and J by 6 bases, with 15 bases between the two germline ends. The CDR3 bases are TGTGCCAGCAGTTCAGGCCCAGGGAAGCATGGCTACACCTTC. Its protein is CASSSGPGKHGYTF.

In its sample, this clone was seen a few times. V usage is TRBV18 and J usage is TRBJ1-4; D gene ambiguous. The CDR3 runs to 13 residues. The germline V gene encodes CDR1 KGHSH and CDR2 LQKENI. V lost 4 bases and J 8 bases, leaving 11 bases between the germline ends. CDR3 nucleotides: TGTGCCAGCTCACTTGGAGGTGGGGAAAAACTGTTTTTT. This translates into CASSLGGGEKLFF. The entire variable domain, with the rest obtained from reference TRBV18 and TRBJ1-4, is as follows: NAGVMQNPRHLVRRRGQEARLRCSPMKGHSHVYWYRQLPEEGLKFMVYLQKENIIDESGMPKERFSAEFPKEGPSILRIQQVVRGDSAAYFCASSLGGGEKLFFGSGTQLSVL.

This clone was picked up a small number of times. J is TRBJ1-1 and V is TRBV29-1; D unresolved. CDR1 SQVTM and CDR2 ANQGSEA come from the germline V gene. The CDR3 has 12 amino acids. Trimming stripped 8 bases from V and 5 bases from J, with 15 bases between. The CDR3 spells CSCEGSGTEAFF. CDR3 sequence (DNA): TGCAGCTGCGAAGGTTCGGGGACTGAAGCTTTCTTT. Using reference TRBV29-1 and TRBJ1-1 for the parts outside the CDR3, the full variable domain is SAVISQKPSRDICQRGTSLTIQCQVDSQVTMMFWYRQQPGQSLTLIATANQGSEATYESGFVIDKFPISRPNLTFSTLTVSNMSPEDSSIYLCSCEGSGTEAFFGQGTRLTVV.

About this clone: A junction end diverges from the germline sequence, so it may reflect a read error. The chain recombines TRBV7-7 with TRBJ2-2, with D unclear. The CDR3 runs 13 residues. Germline V gives CDR1 SSHAT, CDR2 FNYEAQ (reference sequence). As DNA, the CDR3 is TGTGCTAGCAGCCGCGGGAACACCGGGGAGCTGTTTTTT. It codes for CASSRGNTGELFF.

This clone is judged medium-sized (0.01 to 0.1%). This chain joins TRBV2 and TRBJ2-3; tentative D call: TRBD2 (5 bases). Germline lookup yields CDR1 SNHLY and CDR2 FYNNEI. The CDR3 spans 13 residues. Trimming removed 10 bases from V and 0 bases from J, with 11 bases in between. CDR3 in DNA: TGTGCCACATCTAGCTTCAGCACAGATACGCAGTATTTT. Its translation: CATSSFSTDTQYF. Full variable domain (rest looked up from reference TRBV2 and TRBJ2-3): EPEVTQTPSHQVTQMGQEVILRCVPISNHLYFYWYRQILGQKVEFLVSFYNNEISEKSEIFDDQFSVERPDGSNFTLKIRSTKLEDSAMYFCATSSFSTDTQYFGPGTRLTVL.